Only a few counts were recorded for the clone carrying this T cell receptor (beta chain). The antigen is undetermined. This sample stems from a study of T cell repertoires in cytomegalovirus infection. TCRdb ran MiXCR on the reads and lists one entry per CDR3 protein. The sample yields a few hundred thousand distinct CDR3 sequences, 20% to 25% seen once. The germline CDR1 and CDR2 sequences are SGHVS and FQNEAQ. Between the trimmed V and J ends, which lost 5 bases and 2 bases, there was a span of 20 bases. The CDR3 extends over 17 amino acids. The origin of this receptor is a human donor in good health (CMV status not recorded). Some clones in this sample may be carry-over from other donors' samples. The specimen comprised cultured PBMCs, sampled from culture after CMV antigen stimulation. The genes are TRBV7-8 and TRBJ2-3; D is unclear. The CDR3 loop is CASSILSDPLPTDTQYF. The CDR3 coding sequence is TGTGCCAGCAGCATCCTGAGCGACCCCCTCCCCACAGATACGCAGTATTTT.